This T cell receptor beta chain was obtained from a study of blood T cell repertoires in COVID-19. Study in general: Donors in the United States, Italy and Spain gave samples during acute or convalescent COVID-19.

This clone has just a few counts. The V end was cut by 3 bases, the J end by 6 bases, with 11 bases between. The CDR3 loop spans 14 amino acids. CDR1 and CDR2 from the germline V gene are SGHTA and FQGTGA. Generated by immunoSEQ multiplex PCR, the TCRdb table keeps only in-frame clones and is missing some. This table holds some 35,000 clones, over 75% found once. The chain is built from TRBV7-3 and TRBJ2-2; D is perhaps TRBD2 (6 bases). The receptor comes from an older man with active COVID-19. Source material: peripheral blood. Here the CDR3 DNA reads TGTGCCAGCAGCTTGGGACTTTTCCCCGGGGAGCTGTTTTTT. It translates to CASSLGLFPGELFF.